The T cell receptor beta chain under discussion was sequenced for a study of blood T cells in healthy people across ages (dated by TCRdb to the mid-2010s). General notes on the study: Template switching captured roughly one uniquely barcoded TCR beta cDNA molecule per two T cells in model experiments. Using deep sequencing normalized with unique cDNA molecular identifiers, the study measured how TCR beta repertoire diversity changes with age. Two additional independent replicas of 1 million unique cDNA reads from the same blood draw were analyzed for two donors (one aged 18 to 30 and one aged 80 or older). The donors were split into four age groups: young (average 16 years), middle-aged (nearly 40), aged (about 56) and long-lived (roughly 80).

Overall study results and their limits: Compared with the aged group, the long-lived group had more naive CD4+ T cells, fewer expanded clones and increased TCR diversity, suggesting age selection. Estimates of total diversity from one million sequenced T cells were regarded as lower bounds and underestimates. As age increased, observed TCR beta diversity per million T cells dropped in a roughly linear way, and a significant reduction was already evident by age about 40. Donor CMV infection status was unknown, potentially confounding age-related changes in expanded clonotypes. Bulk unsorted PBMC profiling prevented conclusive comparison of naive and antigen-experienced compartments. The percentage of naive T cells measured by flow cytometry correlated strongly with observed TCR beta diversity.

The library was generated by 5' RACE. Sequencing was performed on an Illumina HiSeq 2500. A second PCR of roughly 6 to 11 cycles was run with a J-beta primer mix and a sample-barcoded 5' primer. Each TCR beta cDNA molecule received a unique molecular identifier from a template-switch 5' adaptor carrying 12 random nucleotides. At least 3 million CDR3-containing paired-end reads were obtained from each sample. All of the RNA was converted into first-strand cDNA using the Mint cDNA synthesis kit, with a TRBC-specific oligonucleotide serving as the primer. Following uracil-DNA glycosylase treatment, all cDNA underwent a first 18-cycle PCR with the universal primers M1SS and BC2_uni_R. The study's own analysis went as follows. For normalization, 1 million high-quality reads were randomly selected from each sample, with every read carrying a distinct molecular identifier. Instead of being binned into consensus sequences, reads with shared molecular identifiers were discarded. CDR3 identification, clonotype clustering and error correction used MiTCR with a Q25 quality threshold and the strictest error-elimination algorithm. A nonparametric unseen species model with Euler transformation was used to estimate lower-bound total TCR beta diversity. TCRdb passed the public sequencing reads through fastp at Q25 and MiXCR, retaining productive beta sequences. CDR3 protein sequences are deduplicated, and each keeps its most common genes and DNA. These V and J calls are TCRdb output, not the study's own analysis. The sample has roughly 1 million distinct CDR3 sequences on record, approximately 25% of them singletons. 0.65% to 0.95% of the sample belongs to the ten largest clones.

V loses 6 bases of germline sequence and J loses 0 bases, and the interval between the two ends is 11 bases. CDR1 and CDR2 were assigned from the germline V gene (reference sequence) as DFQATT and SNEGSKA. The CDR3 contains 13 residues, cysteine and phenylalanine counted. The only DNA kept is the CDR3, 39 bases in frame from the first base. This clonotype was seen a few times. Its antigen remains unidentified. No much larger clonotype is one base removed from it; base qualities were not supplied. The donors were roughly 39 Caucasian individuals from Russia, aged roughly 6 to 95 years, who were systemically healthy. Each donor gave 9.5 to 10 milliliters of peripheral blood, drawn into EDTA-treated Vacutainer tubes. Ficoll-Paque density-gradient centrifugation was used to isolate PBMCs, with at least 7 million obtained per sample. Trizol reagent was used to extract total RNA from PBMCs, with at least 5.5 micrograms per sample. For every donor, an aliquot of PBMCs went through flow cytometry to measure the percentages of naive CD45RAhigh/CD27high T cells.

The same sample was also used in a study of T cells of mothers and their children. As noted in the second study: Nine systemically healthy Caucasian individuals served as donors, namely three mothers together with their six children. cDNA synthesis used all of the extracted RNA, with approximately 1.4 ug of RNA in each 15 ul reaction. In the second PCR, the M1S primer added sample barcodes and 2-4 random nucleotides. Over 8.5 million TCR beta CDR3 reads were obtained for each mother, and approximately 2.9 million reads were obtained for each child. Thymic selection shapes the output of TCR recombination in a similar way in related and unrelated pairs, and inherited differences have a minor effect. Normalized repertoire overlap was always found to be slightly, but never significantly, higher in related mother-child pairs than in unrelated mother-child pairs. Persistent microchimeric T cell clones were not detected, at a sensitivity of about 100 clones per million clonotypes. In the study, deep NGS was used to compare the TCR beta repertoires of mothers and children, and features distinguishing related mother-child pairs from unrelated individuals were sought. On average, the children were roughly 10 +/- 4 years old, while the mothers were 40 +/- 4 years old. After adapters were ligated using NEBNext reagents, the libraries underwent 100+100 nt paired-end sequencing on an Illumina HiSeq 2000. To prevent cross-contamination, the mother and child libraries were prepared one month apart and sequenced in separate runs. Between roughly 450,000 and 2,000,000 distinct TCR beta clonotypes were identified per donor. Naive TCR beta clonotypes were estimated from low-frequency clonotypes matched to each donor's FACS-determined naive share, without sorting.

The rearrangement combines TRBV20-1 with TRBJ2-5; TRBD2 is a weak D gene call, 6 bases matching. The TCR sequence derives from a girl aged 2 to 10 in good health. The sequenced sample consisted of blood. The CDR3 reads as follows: CSAGDLYQETQYF. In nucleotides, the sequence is TGCAGTGCAGGGGACTTGTACCAAGAGACCCAGTACTTC.